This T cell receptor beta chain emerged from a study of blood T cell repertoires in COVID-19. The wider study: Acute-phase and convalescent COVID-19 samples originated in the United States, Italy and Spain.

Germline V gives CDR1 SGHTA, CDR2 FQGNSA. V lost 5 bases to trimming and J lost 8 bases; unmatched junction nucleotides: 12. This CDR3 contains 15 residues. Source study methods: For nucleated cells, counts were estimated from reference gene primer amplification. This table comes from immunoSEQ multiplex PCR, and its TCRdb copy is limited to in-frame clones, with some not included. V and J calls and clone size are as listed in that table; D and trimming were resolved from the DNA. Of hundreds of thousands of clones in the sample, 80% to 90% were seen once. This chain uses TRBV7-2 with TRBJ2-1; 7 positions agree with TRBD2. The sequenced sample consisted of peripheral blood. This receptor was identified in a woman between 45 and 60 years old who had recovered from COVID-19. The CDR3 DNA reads TGTGCCAGCAGCCTCGGACTAGGCCCACAATATGAGCAGTTCTTC. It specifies CASSLGLGPQYEQFF.